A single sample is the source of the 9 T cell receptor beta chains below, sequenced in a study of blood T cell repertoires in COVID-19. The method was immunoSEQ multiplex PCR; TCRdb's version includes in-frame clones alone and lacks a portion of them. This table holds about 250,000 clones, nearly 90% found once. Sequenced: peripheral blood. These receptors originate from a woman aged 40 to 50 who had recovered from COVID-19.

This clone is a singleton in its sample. CDR3 in DNA: TGTGCCAGCAGCCAAGGAACACTAGCGGTGTTCTCCTACGAGCAGTACTTC. Its translation is CASSQGTLAVFSYEQYF. This sequence joins TRBV3-1 (or the pseudogene TRBV3-2) and TRBJ2-7; the match to TRBD2 covers 8 bases. Germline trimming cut 1 base from V and 0 bases from J; bases unmatched to any gene: 8. This CDR3 is 17 amino acids long. Germline V gives CDR1 LGHDT, CDR2 YNNKEL (reference sequence).

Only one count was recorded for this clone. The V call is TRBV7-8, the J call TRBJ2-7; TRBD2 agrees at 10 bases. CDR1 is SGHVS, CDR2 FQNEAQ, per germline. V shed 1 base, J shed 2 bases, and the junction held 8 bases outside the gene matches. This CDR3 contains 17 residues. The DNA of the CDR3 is TGTGCCAGCAGCTTAGGTGGGCTAGCGGGAGCTACCTACGAGCAGTACTTC. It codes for CASSLGGLAGATYEQYF.

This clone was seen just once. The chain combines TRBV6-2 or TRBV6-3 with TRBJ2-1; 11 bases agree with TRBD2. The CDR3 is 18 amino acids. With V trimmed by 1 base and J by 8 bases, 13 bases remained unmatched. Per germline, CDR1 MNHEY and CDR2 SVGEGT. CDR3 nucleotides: TGTGCCAGCAGTTACTTCCTTTTTAGCGGGAGGGCGACGGATGAGCAGTTCTTC. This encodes CASSYFLFSGRATDEQFF.

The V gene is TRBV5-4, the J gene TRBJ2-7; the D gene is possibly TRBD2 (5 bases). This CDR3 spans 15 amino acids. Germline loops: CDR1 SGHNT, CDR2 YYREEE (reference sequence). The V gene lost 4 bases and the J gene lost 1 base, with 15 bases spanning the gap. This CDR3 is CASSPTGKASYEQYF. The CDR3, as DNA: TGTGCCAGCAGCCCCACGGGGAAAGCGTCCTACGAGCAGTACTTC.

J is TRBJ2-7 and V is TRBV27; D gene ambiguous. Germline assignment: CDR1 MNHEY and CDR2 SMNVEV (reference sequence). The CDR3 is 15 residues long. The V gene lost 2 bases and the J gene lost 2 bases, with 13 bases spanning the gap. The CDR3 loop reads CASSLGQVPTYEQYF. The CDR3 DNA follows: TGTGCCAGCAGTTTAGGGCAGGTCCCCACCTACGAGCAGTACTTC.

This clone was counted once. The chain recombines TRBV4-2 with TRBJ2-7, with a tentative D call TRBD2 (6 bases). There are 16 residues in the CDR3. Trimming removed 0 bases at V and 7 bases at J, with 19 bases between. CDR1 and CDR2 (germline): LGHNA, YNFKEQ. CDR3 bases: TGTGCCAGCAGCCAAGATGGGGGACTGCTTAATCTAGAGCAGTACTTC. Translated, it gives CASSQDGGLLNLEQYF.

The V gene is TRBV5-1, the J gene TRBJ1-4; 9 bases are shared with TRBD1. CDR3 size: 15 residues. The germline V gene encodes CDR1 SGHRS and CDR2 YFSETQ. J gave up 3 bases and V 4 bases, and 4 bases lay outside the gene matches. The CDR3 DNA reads TGCGCCAGCAGCCTGGACAGGGGAGCTAATGAAAAACTGTTTTTT. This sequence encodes CASSLDRGANEKLFF.

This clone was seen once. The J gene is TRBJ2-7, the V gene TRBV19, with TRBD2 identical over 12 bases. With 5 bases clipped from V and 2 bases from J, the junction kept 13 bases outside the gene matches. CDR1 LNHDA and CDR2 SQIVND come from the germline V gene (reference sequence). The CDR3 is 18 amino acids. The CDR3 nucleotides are TGTGCCAGTAGTTCGACTAGCGGGGGAGCCGGGCCCACCTACGAGCAGTACTTC. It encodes CASSSTSGGAGPTYEQYF.

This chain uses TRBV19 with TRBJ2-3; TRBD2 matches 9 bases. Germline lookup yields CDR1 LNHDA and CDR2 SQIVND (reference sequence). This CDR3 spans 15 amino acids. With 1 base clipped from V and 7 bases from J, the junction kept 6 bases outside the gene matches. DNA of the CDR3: TGTGCCAGTAGTATAGGCGGGGGGGGAGGACATACGCAGTATTTT. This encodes CASSIGGGGGHTQYF.